The present T cell receptor (beta chain) was sequenced within a study of T-cell reconstitution after alpha-beta-depleted transplantation in children. A few counts support this clonotype. This CDR3 region has 15 residues. Per the germline V gene, CDR1 is SGHNT and CDR2 is YENEEA. V lost 2 bases to trimming and J lost 5 bases; unmatched junction nucleotides: 3. It was with unique molecular identifiers that the TCRbeta library was prepared. TCRdb recomputed calls from the PCR reads with MiXCR, one row per CDR3 protein. The sample lists roughly 500,000 distinct CDR3 sequences, 30% to 35% occurring once. The material was PBMCs from the stem cell graft donor, obtained from the stem cell graft. The receptor comes from a human donor who donated a stem cell graft to a child with aplastic anemia. The genes are TRBV11-3 and TRBJ2-5, with 12 bases fitting TRBD2. The CDR3 loop is CASSLRGTSGETQYF. CDR3 coding DNA: TGTGCCAGCAGCTTACGGGGGACTAGCGGGGAGACCCAGTACTTC. Full variable domain (rest looked up from reference TRBV11-3 and TRBJ2-5): EAGVVQSPRYKIIEKKQPVAFWCNPISGHNTLYWYLQNLGQGPELLIRYENEEAVDDSQLPKDRFSAERLKGVDSTLKIQPAELGDSAVYLCASSLRGTSGETQYFGPGTRLLVL.